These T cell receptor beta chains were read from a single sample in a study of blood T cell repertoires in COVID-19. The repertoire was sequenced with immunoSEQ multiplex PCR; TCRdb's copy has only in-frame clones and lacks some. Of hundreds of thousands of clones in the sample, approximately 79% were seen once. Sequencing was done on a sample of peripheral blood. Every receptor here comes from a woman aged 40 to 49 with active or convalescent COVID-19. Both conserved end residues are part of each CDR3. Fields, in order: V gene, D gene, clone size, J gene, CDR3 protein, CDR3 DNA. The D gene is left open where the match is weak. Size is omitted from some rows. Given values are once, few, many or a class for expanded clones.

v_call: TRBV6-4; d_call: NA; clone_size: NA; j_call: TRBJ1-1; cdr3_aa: CASRHTSNTEAFF; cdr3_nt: TGTGCCAGCAGGCATACTTCGAACACTGAAGCTTTCTTT
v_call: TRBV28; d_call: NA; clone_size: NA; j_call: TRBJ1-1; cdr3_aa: CASSPYRVEAFF; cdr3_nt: TGTGCCAGCAGCCCCTACAGGGTGGAAGCTTTCTTT
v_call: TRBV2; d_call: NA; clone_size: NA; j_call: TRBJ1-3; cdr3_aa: CASSEGLWNSGNTIYF; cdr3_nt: TGTGCCAGCAGTGAGGGGCTTTGGAACTCTGGAAACACCATATATTTT
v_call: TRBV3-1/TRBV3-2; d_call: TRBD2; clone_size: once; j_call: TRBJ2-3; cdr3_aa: CASSLGLAGRNTQYF; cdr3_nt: TGTGCCAGCAGCCTAGGACTAGCGGGGCGGAATACGCAGTATTTT
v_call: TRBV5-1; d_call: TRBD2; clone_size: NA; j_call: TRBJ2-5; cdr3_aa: CASSAGGETQYF; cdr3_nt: TGCGCCAGCAGCGCGGGGGGAGAGACCCAGTACTTC
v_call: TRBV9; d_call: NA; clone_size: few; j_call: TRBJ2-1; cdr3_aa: CASSVSTGNEQFF; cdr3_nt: TGTGCCAGCAGCGTCTCTACGGGCAATGAGCAGTTCTTC
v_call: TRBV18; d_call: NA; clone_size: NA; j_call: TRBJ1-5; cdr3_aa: CASSPQVGEQPQHF; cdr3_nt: TGTGCCAGCTCACCACAGGTCGGGGAACAGCCCCAGCATTTT
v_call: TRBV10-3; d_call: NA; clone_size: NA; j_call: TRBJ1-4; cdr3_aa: CATKSGGEEKLFF; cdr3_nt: TGTGCCACCAAGTCGGGGGGCGAGGAAAAACTGTTTTTT
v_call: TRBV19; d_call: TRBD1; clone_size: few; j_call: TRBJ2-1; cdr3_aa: CASSLRDRDRFF; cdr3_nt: TGTGCCAGTAGCCTCCGGGACAGGGATCGGTTCTTC
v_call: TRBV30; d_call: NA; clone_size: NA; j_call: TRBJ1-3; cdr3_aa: CAWSVRQRLGNTIYF; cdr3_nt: TGTGCCTGGAGTGTACGGCAGCGTTTGGGAAACACCATATATTTT
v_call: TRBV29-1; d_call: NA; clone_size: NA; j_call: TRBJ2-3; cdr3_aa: CSVERGTASTDTQYF; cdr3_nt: TGCAGCGTTGAACGGGGGACGGCGAGCACAGATACGCAGTATTTT
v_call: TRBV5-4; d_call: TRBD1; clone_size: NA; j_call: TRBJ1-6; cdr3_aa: CASSLLPGQLNSPLHF; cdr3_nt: TGTGCCAGCAGTTTATTACCGGGACAGCTTAATTCACCCCTCCACTTT
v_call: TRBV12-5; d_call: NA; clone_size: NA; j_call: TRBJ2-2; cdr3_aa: CASGLWTRTLRNTGELFF; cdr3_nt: TGTGCTAGTGGTCTCTGGACACGGACCCTTCGGAACACCGGGGAGCTGTTTTTT
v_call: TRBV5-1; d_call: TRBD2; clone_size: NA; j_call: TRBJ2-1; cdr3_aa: CASKMGAGDYNEQFF; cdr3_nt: TGCGCCAGCAAGATGGGAGCGGGAGACTACAATGAGCAGTTCTTC
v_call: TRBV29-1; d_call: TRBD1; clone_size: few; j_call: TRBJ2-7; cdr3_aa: CSIRGQESSYEQYF; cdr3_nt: TGCAGCATACGGGGACAGGAAAGTTCCTACGAGCAGTACTTC
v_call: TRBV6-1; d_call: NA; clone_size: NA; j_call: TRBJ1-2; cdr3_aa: CASSEARAVYGYTF; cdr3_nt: TGTGCCAGCAGTGAAGCGCGGGCAGTCTATGGCTACACCTTC
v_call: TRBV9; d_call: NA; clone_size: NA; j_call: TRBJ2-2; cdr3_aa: CASSVALRGDTGELFF; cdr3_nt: TGTGCCAGCAGCGTAGCTCTCAGGGGTGACACCGGGGAGCTGTTTTTT
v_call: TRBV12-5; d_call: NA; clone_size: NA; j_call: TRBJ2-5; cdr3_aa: CASGPGIRETQYF; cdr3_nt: TGTGCTAGTGGTCCAGGGATTCGAGAGACCCAGTACTTC
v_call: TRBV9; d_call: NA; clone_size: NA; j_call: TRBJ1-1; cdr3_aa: CASSVGQSPNTEAFF; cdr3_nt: TGTGCCAGCAGCGTAGGCCAGTCCCCGAACACTGAAGCTTTCTTT
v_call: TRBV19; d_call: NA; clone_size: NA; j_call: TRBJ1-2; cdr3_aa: CASSTPTGIYGYTF; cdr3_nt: TGTGCCAGTAGTACCCCGACGGGTATCTATGGCTACACCTTC
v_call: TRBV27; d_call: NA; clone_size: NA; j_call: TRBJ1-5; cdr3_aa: CASSLLAGYQPQHF; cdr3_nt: TGTGCCAGCAGTTTATTGGCAGGTTATCAGCCCCAGCATTTT
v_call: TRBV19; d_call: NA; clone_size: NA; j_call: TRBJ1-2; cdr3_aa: CASSIEARGYTF; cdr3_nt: TGTGCCAGTAGTATAGAGGCCAGGGGCTACACCTTC
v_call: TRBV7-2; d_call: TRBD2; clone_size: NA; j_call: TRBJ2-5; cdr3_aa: CASSARLAGTQETQYF; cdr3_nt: TGTGCCAGCAGCGCCCGACTAGCGGGAACCCAAGAGACCCAGTACTTC
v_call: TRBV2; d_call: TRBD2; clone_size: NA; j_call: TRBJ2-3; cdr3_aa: CASSEIISGGLADTQYF; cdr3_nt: TGTGCCAGCAGTGAAATTATTAGCGGGGGGTTGGCAGATACGCAGTATTTT
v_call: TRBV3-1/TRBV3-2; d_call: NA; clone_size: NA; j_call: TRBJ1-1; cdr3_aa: CASSTETVNTEAFF; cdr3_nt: TGTGCCAGCAGCACAGAGACCGTGAACACTGAAGCTTTCTTT
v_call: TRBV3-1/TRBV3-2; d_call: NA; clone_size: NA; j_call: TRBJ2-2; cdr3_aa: CASSQDQGAGELFF; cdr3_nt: TGTGCCAGCAGCCAAGATCAGGGTGCCGGGGAGCTGTTTTTT
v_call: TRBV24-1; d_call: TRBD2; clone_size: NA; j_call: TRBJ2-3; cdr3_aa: CATSDFTSGGRTDTQYF; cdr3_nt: TGTGCCACCAGTGATTTTACCAGCGGGGGTCGCACAGATACGCAGTATTTT
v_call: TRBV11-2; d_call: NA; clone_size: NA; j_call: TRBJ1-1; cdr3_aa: CASSLGGGKNTEAFF; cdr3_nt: TGTGCCAGCAGCTTAGGGGGGGGGAAAAACACTGAAGCTTTCTTT
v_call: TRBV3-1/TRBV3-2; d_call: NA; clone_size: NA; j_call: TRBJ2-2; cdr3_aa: CASSQARGSGELFF; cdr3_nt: TGTGCCAGCAGCCAAGCCCGGGGATCCGGGGAGCTGTTTTTT
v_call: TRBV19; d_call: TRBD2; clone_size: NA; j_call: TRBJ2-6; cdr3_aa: CASSIFSGGSGANVLTF; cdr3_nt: TGTGCCAGTAGTATATTTAGCGGGGGAAGTGGGGCCAACGTCCTGACTTTC
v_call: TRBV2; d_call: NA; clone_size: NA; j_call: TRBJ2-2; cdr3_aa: CASRVQGNTGELFF; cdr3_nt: TGTGCCAGCAGGGTACAGGGGAACACCGGGGAGCTGTTTTTT
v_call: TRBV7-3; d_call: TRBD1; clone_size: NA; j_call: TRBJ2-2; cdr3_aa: CASSLGTGNPGELFF; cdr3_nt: TGTGCCAGCAGCCTCGGGACAGGGAATCCCGGGGAGCTGTTTTTT
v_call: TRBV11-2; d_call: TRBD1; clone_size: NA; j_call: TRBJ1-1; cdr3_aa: CATETGLMNTEAFF; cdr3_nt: TGTGCCACCGAGACAGGGCTCATGAACACTGAAGCTTTCTTT
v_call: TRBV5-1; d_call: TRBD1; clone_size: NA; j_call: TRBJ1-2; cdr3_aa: CASSGGQGPYGYTF; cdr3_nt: TGCGCCAGCAGCGGGGGACAGGGGCCCTATGGCTACACCTTC
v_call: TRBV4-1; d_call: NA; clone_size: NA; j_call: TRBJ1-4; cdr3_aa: CASSQDGVGVWNEKLFF; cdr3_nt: TGCGCCAGCAGCCAAGACGGCGTCGGGGTATGGAATGAAAAACTGTTTTTT
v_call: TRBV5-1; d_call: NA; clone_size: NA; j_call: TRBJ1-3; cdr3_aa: CASSLEMGQGSGNTIYF; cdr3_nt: TGCGCCAGCAGCTTGGAGATGGGTCAGGGCTCAGGAAACACCATATATTTT
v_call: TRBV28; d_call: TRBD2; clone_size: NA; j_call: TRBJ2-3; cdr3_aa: CASSQGLVPRTDTQYF; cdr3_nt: TGTGCCAGCAGCCAAGGACTAGTACCACGCACAGATACGCAGTATTTT
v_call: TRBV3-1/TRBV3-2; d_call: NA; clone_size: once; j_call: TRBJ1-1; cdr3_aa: CASSVGQMRNTEAFF; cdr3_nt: TGTGCCAGCAGCGTCGGACAGATGAGGAACACTGAAGCTTTCTTT
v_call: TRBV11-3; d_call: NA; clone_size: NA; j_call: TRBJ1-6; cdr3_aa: CASSLDRLGRHPISPLHF; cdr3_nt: TGTGCCAGCAGCTTAGATCGATTGGGCAGGCATCCAATTTCACCCCTCCACTTT